This T cell receptor beta chain originates from a study of shared clonotypes between healthy human individuals. Germline V gives CDR1 SGHDT, CDR2 YYEEEE. Trimming at V came to 4 bases and at J to 3 bases, leaving 3 bases not matched to a gene. The CDR3 loop spans 15 amino acids. The assay was immunoSEQ multiplex PCR, and TCRdb's table has in-frame clones only and misses some. In the table there are 740,000 or so clones, around 78% of which are singletons. The chain couples TRBV5-6 to TRBJ2-2; 10 bases match TRBD2. Source material: memory CD4+ T cells sorted from blood. As for subset: CD45RA-negative fraction. This TCR came from a woman aged 25 to 39 in good health. DNA for the CDR3: TGTGCCAGCAGCCCAGCGGGAGGGGACACCGGGGAGCTGTTTTTT. This sequence encodes CASSPAGGDTGELFF.